This section outlines one TCR beta chain sequence together with its context. The data are from a study of T cell responses to AZD1222 COVID-19 vaccine. Profiling relied on immunoSEQ multiplex PCR, and the TCRdb table lists in-frame clones only, not all of them. Of roughly 150,000 clones listed, around 91% are singletons. The CDR3 contains 14 residues. Per germline, CDR1 MNHNS and CDR2 SASEGT. Trimming cost V 1 base and J 10 bases, with 11 bases left between them. The chain carries TRBV6-1 and TRBJ1-6, with D tentatively TRBD1 (5 bases). This clonotype was sampled from an adult in good health. Specimen: peripheral blood, collected on day 0 of AZD1222 vaccination. The CDR3 protein is CASSEVKGSSPLHF. CDR3 nucleotide sequence: TGTGCCAGCAGTGAAGTAAAGGGGAGCTCACCCCTCCACTTT.